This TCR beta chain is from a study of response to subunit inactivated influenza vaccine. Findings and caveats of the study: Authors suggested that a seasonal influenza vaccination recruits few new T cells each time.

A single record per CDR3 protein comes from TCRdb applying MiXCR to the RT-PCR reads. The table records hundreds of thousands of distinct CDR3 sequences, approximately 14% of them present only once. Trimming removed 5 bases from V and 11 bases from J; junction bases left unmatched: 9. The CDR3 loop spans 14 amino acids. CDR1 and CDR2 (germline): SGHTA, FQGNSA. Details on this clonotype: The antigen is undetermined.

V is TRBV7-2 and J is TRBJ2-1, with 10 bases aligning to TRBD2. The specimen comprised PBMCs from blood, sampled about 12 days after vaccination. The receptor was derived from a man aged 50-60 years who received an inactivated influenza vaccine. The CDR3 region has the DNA TGTGCCAGCAGCCCCTTGGGACTAGCGAGACAGCAGTTCTTC. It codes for CASSPLGLARQQFF.